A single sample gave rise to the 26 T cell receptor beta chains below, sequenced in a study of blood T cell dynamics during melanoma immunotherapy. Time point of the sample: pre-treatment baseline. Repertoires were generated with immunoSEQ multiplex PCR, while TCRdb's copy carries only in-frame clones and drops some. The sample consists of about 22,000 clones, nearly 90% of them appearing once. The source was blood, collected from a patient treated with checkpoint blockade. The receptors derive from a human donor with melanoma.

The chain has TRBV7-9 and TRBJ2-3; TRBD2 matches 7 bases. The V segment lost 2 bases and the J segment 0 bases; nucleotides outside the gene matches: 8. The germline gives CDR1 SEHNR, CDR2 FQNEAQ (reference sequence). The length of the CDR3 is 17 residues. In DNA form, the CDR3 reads TGTGCCAGCAGCTTAAGCTCGGGGGGAAGAAGCACAGATACGCAGTATTTT. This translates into CASSLSSGGRSTDTQYF.

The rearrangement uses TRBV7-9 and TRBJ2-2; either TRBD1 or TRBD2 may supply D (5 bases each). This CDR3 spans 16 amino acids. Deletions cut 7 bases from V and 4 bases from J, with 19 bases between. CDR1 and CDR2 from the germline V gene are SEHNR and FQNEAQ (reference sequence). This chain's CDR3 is CASNRDLPRSTGELFF. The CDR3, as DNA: TGTGCCAGCAACCGGGACCTCCCGCGAAGCACCGGGGAGCTGTTTTTT.

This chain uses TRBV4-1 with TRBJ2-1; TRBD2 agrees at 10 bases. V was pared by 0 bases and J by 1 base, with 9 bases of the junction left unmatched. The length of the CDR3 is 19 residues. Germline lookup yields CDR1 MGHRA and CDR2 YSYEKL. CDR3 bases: TGCGCCAGCAGCCAAGAATATCTAGCGGGGGACCCTTCCTACAATGAGCAGTTCTTC. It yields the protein CASSQEYLAGDPSYNEQFF.

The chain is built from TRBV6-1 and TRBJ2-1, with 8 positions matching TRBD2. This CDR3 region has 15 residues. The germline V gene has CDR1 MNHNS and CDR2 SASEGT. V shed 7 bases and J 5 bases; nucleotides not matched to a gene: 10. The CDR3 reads CASMPGLVPNNEQFF. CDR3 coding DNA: TGTGCCAGCATGCCGGGACTAGTCCCTAACAATGAGCAGTTCTTC.

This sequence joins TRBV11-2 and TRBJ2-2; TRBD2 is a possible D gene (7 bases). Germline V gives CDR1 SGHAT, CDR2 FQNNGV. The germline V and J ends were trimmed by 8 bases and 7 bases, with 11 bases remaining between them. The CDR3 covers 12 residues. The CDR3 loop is CASRGASGELFF. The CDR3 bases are TGTGCCAGCCGGGGGGCCAGCGGGGAGCTGTTTTTT.

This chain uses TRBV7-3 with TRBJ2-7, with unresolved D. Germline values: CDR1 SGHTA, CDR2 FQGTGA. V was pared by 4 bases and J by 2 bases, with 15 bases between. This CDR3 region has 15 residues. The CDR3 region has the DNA TGTGCCAGCAGCTCATACCCCGGAAGCCCCTACGAGCAGTACTTC. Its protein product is CASSSYPGSPYEQYF.

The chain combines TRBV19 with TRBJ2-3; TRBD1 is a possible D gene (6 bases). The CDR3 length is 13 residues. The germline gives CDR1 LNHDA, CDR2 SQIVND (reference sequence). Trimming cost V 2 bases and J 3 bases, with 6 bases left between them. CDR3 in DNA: TGTGCCAGTAGTATAAGGGGGACAGATACGCAGTATTTT. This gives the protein CASSIRGTDTQYF.

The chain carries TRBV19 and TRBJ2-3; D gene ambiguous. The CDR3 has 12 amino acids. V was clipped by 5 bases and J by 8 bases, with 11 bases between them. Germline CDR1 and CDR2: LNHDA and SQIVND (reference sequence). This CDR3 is CASSLVKSTQYF. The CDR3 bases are TGTGCCAGTAGTTTAGTGAAGAGTACGCAGTATTTT.

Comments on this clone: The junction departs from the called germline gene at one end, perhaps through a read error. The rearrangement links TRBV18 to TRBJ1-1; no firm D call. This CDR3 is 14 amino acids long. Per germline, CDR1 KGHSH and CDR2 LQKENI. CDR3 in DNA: TGTGCCAGCTCACCACAGGAGGTGAACATTGAAGCTTTCTTT. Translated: CASSPQEVNIEAFF.

This CDR3 is CASSEKVHPSYEQYF. The CDR3 DNA reads as TGTGCCAGCAGTGAAAAGGTTCATCCCTCCTACGAGCAGTACTTC. The rearrangement joins TRBV6-1 to TRBJ2-7; D not certain. The CDR3 contains 15 residues. CDR1 is MNHNS and CDR2 is SASEGT in the germline V gene. Trimming removed 2 bases from V and 0 bases from J, with 11 bases in between.

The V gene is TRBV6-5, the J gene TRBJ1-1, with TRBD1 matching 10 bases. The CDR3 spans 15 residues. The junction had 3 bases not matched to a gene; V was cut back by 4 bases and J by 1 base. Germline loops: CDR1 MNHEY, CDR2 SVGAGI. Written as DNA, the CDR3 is TGTGCCAGCAGTTCCAGGGACAGGGGGAACACTGAAGCTTTCTTT. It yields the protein CASSSRDRGNTEAFF.

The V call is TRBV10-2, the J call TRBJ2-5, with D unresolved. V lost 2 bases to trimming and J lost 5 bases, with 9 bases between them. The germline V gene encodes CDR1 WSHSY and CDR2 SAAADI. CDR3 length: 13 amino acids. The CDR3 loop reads CASSEVPQETQYF. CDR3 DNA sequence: TGCGCCAGCAGTGAGGTCCCACAGGAGACCCAGTACTTC.

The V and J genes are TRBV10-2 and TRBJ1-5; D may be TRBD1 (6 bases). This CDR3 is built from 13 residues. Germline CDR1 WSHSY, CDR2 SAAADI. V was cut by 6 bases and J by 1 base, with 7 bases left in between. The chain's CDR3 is CASRGGSNQPQHF. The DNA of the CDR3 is TGCGCCAGCAGAGGGGGGAGCAATCAGCCCCAGCATTTT.

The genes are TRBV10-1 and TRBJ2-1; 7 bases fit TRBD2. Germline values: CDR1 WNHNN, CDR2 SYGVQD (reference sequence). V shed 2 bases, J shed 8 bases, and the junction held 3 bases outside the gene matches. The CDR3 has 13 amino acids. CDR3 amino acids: CASSEGGRDEQFF. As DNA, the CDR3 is TGCGCCAGCAGTGAGGGCGGGAGAGATGAGCAGTTCTTC.

Written as DNA, the CDR3 is TGTGCCAGTAGTATTGGGGGACAGATTATGAACACTGAAGCTTTCTTT. Protein product: CASSIGGQIMNTEAFF. The chain employs TRBV19 and TRBJ1-1; 7 bases are shared with TRBD1. Germline lookup yields CDR1 LNHDA and CDR2 SQIVND (reference sequence). V lost 3 bases to trimming and J lost 0 bases; unmatched junction nucleotides: 7. This CDR3 is built from 16 residues.

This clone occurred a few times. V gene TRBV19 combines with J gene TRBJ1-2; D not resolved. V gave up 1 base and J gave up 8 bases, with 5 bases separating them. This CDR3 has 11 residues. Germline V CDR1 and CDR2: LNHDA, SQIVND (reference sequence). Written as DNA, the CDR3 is TGTGCCAGTAGTATAGCTGAAGGCTACACCTTC. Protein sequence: CASSIAEGYTF.

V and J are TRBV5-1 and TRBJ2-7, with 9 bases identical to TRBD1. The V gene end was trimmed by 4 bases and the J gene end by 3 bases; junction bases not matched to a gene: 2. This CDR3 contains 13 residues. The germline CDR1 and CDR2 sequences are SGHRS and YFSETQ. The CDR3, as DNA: TGCGCCAGCAGCCGGGACAGGGACTACGAGCAGTACTTC. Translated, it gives CASSRDRDYEQYF. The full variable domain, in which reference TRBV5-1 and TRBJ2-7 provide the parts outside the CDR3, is KAGVTQTPRYLIKTRGQQVTLSCSPISGHRSVSWYQQTPGQGLQFLFEYFSETQRNKGNFPGRFSGRQFSNSRSEMNVSTLELGDSALYLCASSRDRDYEQYFGPGTRLTVT.

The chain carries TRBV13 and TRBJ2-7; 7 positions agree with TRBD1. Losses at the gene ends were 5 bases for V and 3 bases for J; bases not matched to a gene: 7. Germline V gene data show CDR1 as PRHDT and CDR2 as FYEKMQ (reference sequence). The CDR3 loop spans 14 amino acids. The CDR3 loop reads CASSHRDSHYEQYF. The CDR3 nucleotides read TGTGCCAGCAGCCACCGGGACAGTCACTACGAGCAGTACTTC.

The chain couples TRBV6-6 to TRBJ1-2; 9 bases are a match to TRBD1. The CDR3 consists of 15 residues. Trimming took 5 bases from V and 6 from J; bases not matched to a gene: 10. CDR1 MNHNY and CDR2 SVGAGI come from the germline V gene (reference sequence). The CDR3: CASSPPGQGRDGYTF. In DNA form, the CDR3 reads TGTGCCAGCAGTCCTCCAGGACAGGGGAGAGATGGCTACACCTTC.

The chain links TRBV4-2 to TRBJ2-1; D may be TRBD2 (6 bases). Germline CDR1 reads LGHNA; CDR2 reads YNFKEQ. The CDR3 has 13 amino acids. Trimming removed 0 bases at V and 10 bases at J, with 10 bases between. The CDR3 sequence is CASSQDGGAEQFF. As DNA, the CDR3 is TGTGCCAGCAGCCAAGATGGCGGGGCAGAGCAGTTCTTC.

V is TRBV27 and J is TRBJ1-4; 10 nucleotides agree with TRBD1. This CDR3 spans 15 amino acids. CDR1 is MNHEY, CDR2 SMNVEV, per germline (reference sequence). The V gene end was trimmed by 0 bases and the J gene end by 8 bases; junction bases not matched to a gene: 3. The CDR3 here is CASSLSGTGVEKLFF. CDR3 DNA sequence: TGTGCCAGCAGTTTATCCGGGACAGGGGTCGAAAAACTGTTTTTT.

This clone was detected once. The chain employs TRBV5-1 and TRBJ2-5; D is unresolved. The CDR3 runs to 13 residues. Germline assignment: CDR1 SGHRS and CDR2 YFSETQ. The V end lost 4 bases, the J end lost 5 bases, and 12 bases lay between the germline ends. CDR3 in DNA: TGCGCCAGCAGCCCCCTCCCGTGGGAGACCCAGTACTTC. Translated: CASSPLPWETQYF.

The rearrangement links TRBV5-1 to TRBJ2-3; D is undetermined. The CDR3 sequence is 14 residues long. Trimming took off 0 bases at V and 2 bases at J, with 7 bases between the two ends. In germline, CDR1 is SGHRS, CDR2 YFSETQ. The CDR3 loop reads CASSLGTDTDTQYF. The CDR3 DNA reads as TGCGCCAGCAGCTTGGGAACAGACACAGATACGCAGTATTTT.

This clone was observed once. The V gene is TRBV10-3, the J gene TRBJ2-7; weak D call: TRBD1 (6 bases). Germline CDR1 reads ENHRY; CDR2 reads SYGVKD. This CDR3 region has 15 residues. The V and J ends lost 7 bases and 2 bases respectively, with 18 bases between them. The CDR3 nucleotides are TGTGCCATCAATACCGGGACATCCATTACCTACGAGCAGTACTTC. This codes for CAINTGTSITYEQYF.

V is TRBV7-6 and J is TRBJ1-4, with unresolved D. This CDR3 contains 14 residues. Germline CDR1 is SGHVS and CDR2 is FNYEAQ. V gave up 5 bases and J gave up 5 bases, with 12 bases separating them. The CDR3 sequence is CASSIGSGNEKLFF. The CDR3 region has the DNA TGTGCCAGCAGCATAGGTTCGGGGAATGAAAAACTGTTTTTT.

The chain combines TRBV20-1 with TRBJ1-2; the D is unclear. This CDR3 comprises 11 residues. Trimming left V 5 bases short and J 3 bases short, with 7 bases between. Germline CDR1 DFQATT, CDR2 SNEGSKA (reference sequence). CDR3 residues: CSAGVYYGYTF. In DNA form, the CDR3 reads TGCAGTGCTGGGGTGTACTATGGCTACACCTTC.